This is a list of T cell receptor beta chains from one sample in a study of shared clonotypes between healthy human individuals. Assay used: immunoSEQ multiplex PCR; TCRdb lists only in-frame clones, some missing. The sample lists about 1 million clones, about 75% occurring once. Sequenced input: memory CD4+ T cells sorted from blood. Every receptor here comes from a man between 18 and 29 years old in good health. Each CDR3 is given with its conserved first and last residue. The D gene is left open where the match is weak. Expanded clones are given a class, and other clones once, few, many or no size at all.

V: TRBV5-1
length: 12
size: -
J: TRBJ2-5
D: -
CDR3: CASSSDRETQYF
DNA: TGCGCCAGCAGCAGCGACCGAGAGACCCAGTACTTC

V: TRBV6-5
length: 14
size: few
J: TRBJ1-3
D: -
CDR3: CASSYTGREDTIYF
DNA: TGTGCCAGCAGTTACACCGGCAGGGAGGACACCATATATTTT

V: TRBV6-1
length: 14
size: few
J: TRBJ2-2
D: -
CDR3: CASPEPLGGGELFF
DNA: TGTGCCAGCCCGGAACCGCTAGGGGGCGGGGAGCTGTTTTTT

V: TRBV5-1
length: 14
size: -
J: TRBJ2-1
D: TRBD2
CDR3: CASSLDPGGNEQFF
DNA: TGCGCCAGCAGCTTGGATCCGGGAGGGAATGAGCAGTTCTTC

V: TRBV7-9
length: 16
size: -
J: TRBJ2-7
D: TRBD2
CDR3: CASSLGSTSGSYEQYF
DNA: TGTGCCAGCAGCTTAGGGTCGACTAGCGGGTCCTACGAGCAGTACTTC

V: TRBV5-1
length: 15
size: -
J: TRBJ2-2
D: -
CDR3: CASSLGATNTGELFF
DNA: TGCGCCAGCAGCTTGGGGGCAACGAACACCGGGGAGCTGTTTTTT

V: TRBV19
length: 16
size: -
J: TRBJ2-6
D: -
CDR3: CASSIKGSSGANVLTF
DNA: TGTGCCAGTAGTATAAAGGGGTCTTCTGGGGCCAACGTCCTGACTTTC

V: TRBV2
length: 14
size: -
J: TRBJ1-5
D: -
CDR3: CASNWGASNQPQHF
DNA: TGTGCCAGCAACTGGGGGGCCAGCAATCAGCCCCAGCATTTT

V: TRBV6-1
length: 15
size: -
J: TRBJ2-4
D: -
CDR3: CASSDRPDGVNIQYF
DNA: TGTGCCAGCAGTGACCGACCCGACGGGGTAAACATTCAGTACTTC

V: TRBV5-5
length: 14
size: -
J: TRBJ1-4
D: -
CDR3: CASSWGGTNEKLFF
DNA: TGTGCCAGCAGCTGGGGTGGAACTAATGAAAAACTGTTTTTT

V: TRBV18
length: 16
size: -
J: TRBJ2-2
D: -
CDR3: CASSPPTVGNTGELFF
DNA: TGTGCCAGCTCACCACCGACTGTGGGGAACACCGGGGAGCTGTTTTTT

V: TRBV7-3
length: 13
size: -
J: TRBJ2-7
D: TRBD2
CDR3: CASSLAEPYEQYF
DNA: TGTGCCAGCTCTCTAGCGGAGCCCTACGAGCAGTACTTC

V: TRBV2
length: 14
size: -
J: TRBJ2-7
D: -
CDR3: CASRGPWDQHEQYF
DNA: TGTGCCAGCAGAGGCCCGTGGGATCAACACGAGCAGTACTTC

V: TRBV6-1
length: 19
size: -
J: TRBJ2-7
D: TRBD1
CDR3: CASSVSGTGFLGGSYEQYF
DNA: TGTGCCAGCAGTGTATCCGGGACAGGGTTTTTAGGGGGCTCCTACGAGCAGTACTTC

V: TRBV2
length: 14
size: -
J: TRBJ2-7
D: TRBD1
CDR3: CASTAGTGAYEQYF
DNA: TGTGCCAGCACAGCCGGGACAGGAGCCTACGAGCAGTACTTC

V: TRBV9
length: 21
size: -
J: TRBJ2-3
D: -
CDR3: CASSVFGTGKSIGRSTDTQYF
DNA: TGTGCCAGCAGCGTATTCGGAACAGGCAAATCTATAGGGAGGTCCACAGATACGCAGTATTTT

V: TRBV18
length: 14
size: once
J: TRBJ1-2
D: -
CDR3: CASSPERTNYGYTF
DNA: TGTGCCAGCTCACCAGAGAGAACTAACTATGGCTACACCTTC

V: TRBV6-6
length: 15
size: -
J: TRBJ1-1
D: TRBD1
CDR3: CASSAPTGRNTEAFF
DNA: TGTGCCAGCAGTGCCCCGACAGGGAGGAACACTGAAGCTTTCTTT

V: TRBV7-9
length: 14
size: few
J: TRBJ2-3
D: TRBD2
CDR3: CASSLEGLADTQYF
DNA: TGTGCCAGCAGCTTAGAGGGACTAGCGGATACGCAGTATTTT

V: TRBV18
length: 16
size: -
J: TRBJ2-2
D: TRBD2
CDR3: CASSPSLAGAAGELFF
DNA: TGTGCCAGCTCACCAAGTCTAGCGGGAGCTGCCGGGGAGCTGTTTTTT

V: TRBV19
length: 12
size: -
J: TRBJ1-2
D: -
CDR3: CAIGGGRHGYTF
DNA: TGTGCCATTGGGGGAGGACGACATGGCTACACCTTC

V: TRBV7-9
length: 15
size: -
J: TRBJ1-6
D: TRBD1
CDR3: CASSFGQGGNSPLHF
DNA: TGTGCCAGCAGCTTTGGACAGGGAGGGAATTCACCCCTCCACTTT

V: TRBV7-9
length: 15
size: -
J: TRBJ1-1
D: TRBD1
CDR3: CASSPGGVVSTEAFF
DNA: TGTGCCAGCAGCCCAGGGGGCGTGGTGAGCACTGAAGCTTTCTTT

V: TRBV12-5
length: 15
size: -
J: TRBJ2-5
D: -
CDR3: CASGLDGQPQETQYF
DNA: TGTGCTAGTGGTTTGGATGGACAGCCACAAGAGACCCAGTACTTC

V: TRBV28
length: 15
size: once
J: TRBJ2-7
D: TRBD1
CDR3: CASSSPGGVTYEQYF
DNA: TGTGCCAGCAGCAGTCCAGGGGGAGTTACCTACGAGCAGTACTTC

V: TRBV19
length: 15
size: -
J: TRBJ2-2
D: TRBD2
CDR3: CASSLLAENTGELFF
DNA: TGTGCCAGTAGCCTTCTAGCGGAGAACACCGGGGAGCTGTTTTTT

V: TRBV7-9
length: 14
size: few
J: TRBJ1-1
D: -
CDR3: CASSSFQGSTEAFF
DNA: TGTGCCAGCAGCTCGTTTCAGGGGTCCACTGAAGCTTTCTTT

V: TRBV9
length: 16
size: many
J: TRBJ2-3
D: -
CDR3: CASSPHGGASTDTQYF
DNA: TGTGCCAGCAGCCCCCACGGCGGGGCCAGCACAGATACGCAGTATTTT

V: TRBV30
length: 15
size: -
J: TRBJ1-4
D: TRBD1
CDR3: CAWSPGQAINEKLFF
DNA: TGTGCCTGGAGCCCAGGACAGGCAATTAATGAAAAACTGTTTTTT

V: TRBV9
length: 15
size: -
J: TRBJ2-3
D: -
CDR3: CASSVAGDSTDTQYF
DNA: TGTGCCAGCAGCGTAGCAGGGGACTCCACAGATACGCAGTATTTT

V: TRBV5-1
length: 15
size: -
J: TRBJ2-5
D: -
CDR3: CASSLAQGGGETQYF
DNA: TGCGCCAGCAGCTTGGCCCAGGGTGGGGGTGAGACCCAGTACTTC